This T cell receptor beta chain was profiled in a study of response to subunit inactivated influenza vaccine. As regards this clonotype: What it recognizes is unknown.

Overall study findings and caveats: The authors proposed limited new T cell recruitment per seasonal influenza vaccination.

TCRdb fed the RT-PCR reads into MiXCR, producing one record per CDR3 protein. The data show 290,000 or so distinct CDR3 sequences, with about 20% seen just once and 10% held by the top ten. V shed 5 bases and J 14 bases; nucleotides not matched to a gene: 6. The CDR3 is made up of 11 amino acids. Germline CDR1 is SGHAT and CDR2 is FQNNGV. This TCR came from a man in his fifties or sixties who received an inactivated influenza vaccine. V usage is TRBV11-2 and J usage is TRBJ2-5, with 9 bases matching TRBD1. The specimen was PBMCs from blood, collected about 20 months after vaccination. DNA for the CDR3: TGTGCCAGCAGCATCGGGACAGGGCCTTACTTC. This sequence encodes CASSIGTGPYF.